The rows below give T cell receptor beta chains drawn from one sample of a study of a mutant IDH1 vaccine in newly diagnosed glioma. Here immunoSEQ multiplex PCR was the method, and the copy in TCRdb shows in-frame clones only, minus some. The table has 50,000 to 75,000 clones, roughly 74% seen once. Antigens of these TCRs are unknown. This specimen was PBMCs, taken from a glioma patient whose treatment included an IDH1 peptide vaccine. The receptors here all came from a man in his fifties with glioma. CDR3s include the opening cysteine and the closing phenylalanine or tryptophan. D genes are given only for firm matches. Rows give clone size only sometimes, using once, few, many, or a class for an expanded clone.

CDR3 DNA,CDR3 protein,clone size,J gene,V gene,D gene
TGTGCCAGCAGCTGGGGACGGCGCTCCTACGAGCAGTACTTC,CASSWGRRSYEQYF,-,TRBJ2-7,TRBV14,-
TGTGCCAGCAGTGATTCGTCCCGGGACAGGGAGGTGGATACGCAGTATTTT,CASSDSSRDREVDTQYF,-,TRBJ2-3,TRBV25-1,TRBD1
TGTGCCAGCAGTGGGTTTTTGGGAGGGAGCACTGAAGCTTTCTTT,CASSGFLGGSTEAFF,-,TRBJ1-1,TRBV6-1,-
TGTGCCAGCACGACAGGGGTCAATCAGCCCCAGCATTTT,CASTTGVNQPQHF,-,TRBJ1-5,TRBV2,TRBD1
TGTGCCAGCAGCCGAGGAGGGGGGGATTCAGAGCAGCCCCAGCATTTT,CASSRGGGDSEQPQHF,-,TRBJ1-5,TRBV7-2,-
TGCGCCAGCAGCTTGGACAGGGGAGGCGAGACCCAGTACTTC,CASSLDRGGETQYF,-,TRBJ2-5,TRBV5-1,-
TGCGCCAGCAGATTCCTTCAGGAGAGGAGCTACGAGCAGTACTTC,CASRFLQERSYEQYF,-,TRBJ2-7,TRBV5-1,-
TGTGCCAGTAAAGGACAGGGGGTTTCACCCCTCCACTTT,CASKGQGVSPLHF,-,TRBJ1-6,TRBV19,TRBD1
TGTGCCAGCAGCCCACAGGGACAATTTGAAGCTTTCTTT,CASSPQGQFEAFF,once,TRBJ1-1,TRBV6-5,-
TGTGCCAGCAGTTCGATCCGGGACAGGGCCACTGAAGCTTTCTTT,CASSSIRDRATEAFF,-,TRBJ1-1,TRBV6-5,TRBD1
TGTGCCAGCAGCTTAGGGGCCGACAGCGAAGCTTTCTTT,CASSLGADSEAFF,-,TRBJ1-1,TRBV7-9,-
TGTGCCAGCAGCGGAGGGGGCCAGTTCTATGGCTACACCTTC,CASSGGGQFYGYTF,-,TRBJ1-2,TRBV9,TRBD1
TGTGCCAGCACCAAAGGGGGCGGCCCCCAAGAGACCCAGTACTTC,CASTKGGGPQETQYF,-,TRBJ2-5,TRBV4-2,TRBD1
TGTGCCAGCTCACCGACAGGTTCCCACTACGAGCAGTACTTC,CASSPTGSHYEQYF,few,TRBJ2-7,TRBV18,-
TGCGCCAGCAGTGAGCAGGGCGGTCAGCCCCAGCATTTT,CASSEQGGQPQHF,-,TRBJ1-5,TRBV10-2,-
TGTGCCAGCAGGGAGATGGGACGGCTGTATGGCTACACCTTC,CASREMGRLYGYTF,-,TRBJ1-2,TRBV13,-
TGTGCCAGCAGTCCGCAGGGCAAGCAGTACTTC,CASSPQGKQYF,-,TRBJ2-7,TRBV2,-
TGCGCCAGCAGTGAGGGTGGTAGCGGGGGCACCGGGGAGCTGTTTTTT,CASSEGGSGGTGELFF,-,TRBJ2-2,TRBV10-1,TRBD2
TGTGCCAGCAGTGAAGCCCGGGGGGGAGGGGTCAATCAGCCCCAGCATTTT,CASSEARGGGVNQPQHF,-,TRBJ1-5,TRBV6-1,-
TGTGCCAGCAGTTACAAGGTTGGAGGATACAATGAGCAGTTCTTC,CASSYKVGGYNEQFF,few,TRBJ2-1,TRBV6-5,-
TGTGCCAGCAGGCTGGGGTTCACTGAAGCTTTCTTT,CASRLGFTEAFF,few,TRBJ1-1,TRBV6-1,-
TGTGCCAGCAGCCCGGGCCCCAAGGATGAGCAGTTCTTC,CASSPGPKDEQFF,-,TRBJ2-1,TRBV7-2,-
TGTGCCAGCAGCGTTGGGCGTTTCTCCTACGAGCAGTACTTC,CASSVGRFSYEQYF,-,TRBJ2-7,TRBV9,-
TGCGCCAGCAGCCAGGGACAGAGTGCAACTAATGAAAAACTGTTTTTT,CASSQGQSATNEKLFF,once,TRBJ1-4,TRBV5-1,TRBD1
TGTGCCAGCTCCCGGGAGGGGGCCGGGGAGCTGTTTTTT,CASSREGAGELFF,-,TRBJ2-2,TRBV7-8,TRBD2
TGTGCCAGCAGCTTAGTACCCGATCGCCTTGAAGCTTTCTTT,CASSLVPDRLEAFF,few,TRBJ1-1,TRBV7-8,-
TGTGCCACTTGGGCGGGGATGGGGAATCAGCCCCAGCATTTT,CATWAGMGNQPQHF,-,TRBJ1-5,TRBV6-1,-
TGCAGTGCTAGAGGCGAGACCCAGTACTTC,CSARGETQYF,few,TRBJ2-5,TRBV20-1,-
TGTGCCAGCAGCGTCGACAGGGGGGGAGGAGAGACCCAGTACTTC,CASSVDRGGGETQYF,-,TRBJ2-5,TRBV9,TRBD1
TGTGCCAGCAGCCCGCGGGGGGACAACTATGGCTACACCTTC,CASSPRGDNYGYTF,-,TRBJ1-2,TRBV7-2,-
TGTGCCAGCAGCCCGGGGGTCGGAGACGAGCAGTACTTC,CASSPGVGDEQYF,-,TRBJ2-7,TRBV5-4,-
TGTGCCAGCAGTGGAAGGCAGGGTGGTGAGACCCAGTACTTC,CASSGRQGGETQYF,-,TRBJ2-5,TRBV2,-
TGTGCCAGTAGTATTGGACAAATGAACACTGAAGCTTTCTTT,CASSIGQMNTEAFF,-,TRBJ1-1,TRBV19,-
TGTGCCAGCAAAACGGTAAATGAGCAGTTCTTC,CASKTVNEQFF,-,TRBJ2-1,TRBV2,-
TGTGCCAGCAGCTTAACGATGGCCGCAAAAGAGACCCAGTACTTC,CASSLTMAAKETQYF,-,TRBJ2-5,TRBV5-4,-
TGTGCCAGCAGCGTAGGAAGGGAGTTGATGAACGAGCAGTACTTC,CASSVGRELMNEQYF,-,TRBJ2-7,TRBV9,-
TGTGCCAGCAGCCCTGCAGGGGGAGAGGGGACCCAGTACTTC,CASSPAGGEGTQYF,-,TRBJ2-5,TRBV5-6,TRBD1
TGTGCCATCAGTAACCCTACAGGGGGGATCCCCACCGGGGAGCTGTTTTTT,CAISNPTGGIPTGELFF,-,TRBJ2-2,TRBV10-3,TRBD1
TGTGCCTGGAGGGGGATGAACACTGAAGCTTTCTTT,CAWRGMNTEAFF,-,TRBJ1-1,TRBV30,-
TGCAGCGCCCTGACAGGGAGTTATGGCTACACCTTC,CSALTGSYGYTF,-,TRBJ1-2,TRBV29-1,TRBD1
TGTGCCAGCAGCTCGGACAGGTACAATGAGCAGTTCTTC,CASSSDRYNEQFF,-,TRBJ2-1,TRBV7-9,TRBD1
TGTGCCAGCAGTTTAGGACAGGGCTATGGCTACACCTTC,CASSLGQGYGYTF,once,TRBJ1-2,TRBV7-3,TRBD1
TGTGCCAGCAGCTCCCCCAATTCGGGTCAGCCCCAGCATTTT,CASSSPNSGQPQHF,-,TRBJ1-5,TRBV27,-
TGTGCCAGCGGGACTGAGGGAGGCTACACCTTC,CASGTEGGYTF,few,TRBJ1-2,TRBV7-9,-
TGTGCCAGCAGCCCGGGGGGCGGGCCTGAAGCTTTCTTT,CASSPGGGPEAFF,-,TRBJ1-1,TRBV27,-
TGCGCCAGCAGTACCACAGGAAGTTCTAACTATGGCTACACCTTC,CASSTTGSSNYGYTF,-,TRBJ1-2,TRBV5-1,-